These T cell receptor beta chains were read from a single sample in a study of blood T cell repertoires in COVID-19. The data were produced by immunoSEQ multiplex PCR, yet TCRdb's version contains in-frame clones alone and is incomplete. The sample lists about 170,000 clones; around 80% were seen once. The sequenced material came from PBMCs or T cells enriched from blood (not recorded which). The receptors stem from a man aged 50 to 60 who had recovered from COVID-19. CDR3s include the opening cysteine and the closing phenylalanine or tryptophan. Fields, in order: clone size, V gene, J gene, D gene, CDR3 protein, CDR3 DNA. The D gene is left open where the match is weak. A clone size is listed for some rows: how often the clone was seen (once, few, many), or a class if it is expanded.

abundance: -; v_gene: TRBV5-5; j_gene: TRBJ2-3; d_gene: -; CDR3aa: CASSLNRVSTDTQYF; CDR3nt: TGTGCCAGCAGCTTAAACAGGGTTAGCACAGATACGCAGTATTTT
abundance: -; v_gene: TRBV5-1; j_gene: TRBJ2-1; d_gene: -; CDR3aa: CASSFSMAVGNEQFF; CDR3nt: TGCGCCAGCAGCTTTAGCATGGCGGTCGGCAATGAGCAGTTCTTC
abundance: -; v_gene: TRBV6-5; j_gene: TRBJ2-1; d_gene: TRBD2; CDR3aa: CASHRGTGGVNEQFF; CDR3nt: TGTGCCAGCCACCGCGGGACGGGGGGGGTCAATGAGCAGTTCTTC
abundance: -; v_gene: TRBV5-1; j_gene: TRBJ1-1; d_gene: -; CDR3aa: CASSLAWANTEAFF; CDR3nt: TGCGCCAGCAGCTTGGCCTGGGCGAACACTGAAGCTTTCTTT
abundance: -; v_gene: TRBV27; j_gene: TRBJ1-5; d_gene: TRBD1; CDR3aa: CASRDRGGNQPQHF; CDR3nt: TGTGCCAGCCGTGACAGGGGAGGCAATCAGCCCCAGCATTTT
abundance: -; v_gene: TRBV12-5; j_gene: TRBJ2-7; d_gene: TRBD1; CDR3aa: CASGLATGGEQYF; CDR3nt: TGTGCTAGTGGTTTGGCTACAGGGGGCGAGCAGTACTTC
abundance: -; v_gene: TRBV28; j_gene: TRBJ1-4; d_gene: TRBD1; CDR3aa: CASSKGTGGLEKLFF; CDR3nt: TGTGCCAGCAGTAAGGGGACAGGGGGTTTGGAAAAACTGTTTTTT
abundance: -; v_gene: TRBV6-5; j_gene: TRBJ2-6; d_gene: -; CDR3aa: CASSLRGSGANVLTF; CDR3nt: TGTGCCAGCAGCCTCAGGGGCTCTGGGGCCAACGTCCTGACTTTC
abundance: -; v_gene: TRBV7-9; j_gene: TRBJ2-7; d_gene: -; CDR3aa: CASSLLGSQGPPYEQYF; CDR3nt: TGTGCCAGCAGCTTACTGGGCTCGCAGGGGCCCCCCTACGAGCAGTACTTC
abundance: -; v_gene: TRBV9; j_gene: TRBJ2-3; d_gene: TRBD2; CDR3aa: CASSAAGASGDEADTQYF; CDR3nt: TGTGCCAGCAGCGCCGCGGGGGCTAGCGGGGACGAGGCAGATACGCAGTATTTT
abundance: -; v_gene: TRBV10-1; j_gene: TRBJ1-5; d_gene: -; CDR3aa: CATVCGNNQPQHF; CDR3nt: TGCGCCACCGTATGTGGCAATAATCAGCCCCAGCATTTT
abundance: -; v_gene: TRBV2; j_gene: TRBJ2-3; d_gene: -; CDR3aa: CASRSRGYGGLDTDTQYF; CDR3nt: TGTGCCAGCAGAAGCAGGGGGTACGGGGGCTTAGACACAGATACGCAGTATTTT
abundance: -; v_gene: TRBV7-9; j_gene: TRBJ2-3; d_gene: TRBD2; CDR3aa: CASTRLASGSDTQYF; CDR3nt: TGTGCCAGCACCAGACTAGCGTCTGGTTCGGATACGCAGTATTTT
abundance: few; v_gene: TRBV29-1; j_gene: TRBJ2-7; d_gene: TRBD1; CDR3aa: CSVEVRDRGRREQYF; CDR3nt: TGCAGCGTTGAGGTTCGGGACAGGGGGCGTAGGGAGCAGTACTTC
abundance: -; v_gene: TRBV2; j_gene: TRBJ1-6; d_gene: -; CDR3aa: CASHSGVPNSPLHF; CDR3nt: TGTGCCAGCCACAGCGGGGTGCCTAATTCACCCCTCCACTTT
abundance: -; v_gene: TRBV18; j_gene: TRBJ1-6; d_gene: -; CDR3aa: CASSPAGPSPLHF; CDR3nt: TGTGCCAGCTCACCGGCAGGGCCTTCACCCCTCCACTTT
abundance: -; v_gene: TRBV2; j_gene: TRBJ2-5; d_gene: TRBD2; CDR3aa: CASRWGGETQYF; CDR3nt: TGTGCCAGCAGATGGGGGGGTGAGACCCAGTACTTC
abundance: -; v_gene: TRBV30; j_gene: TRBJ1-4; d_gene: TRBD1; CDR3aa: CALGGAGEKLFF; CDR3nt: TGTGCCTTAGGGGGCGCTGGGGAAAAACTGTTTTTT
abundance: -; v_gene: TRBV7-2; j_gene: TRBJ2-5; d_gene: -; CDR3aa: CASSFYLQETQYF; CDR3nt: TGTGCCAGCAGCTTTTACTTACAGGAGACCCAGTACTTC